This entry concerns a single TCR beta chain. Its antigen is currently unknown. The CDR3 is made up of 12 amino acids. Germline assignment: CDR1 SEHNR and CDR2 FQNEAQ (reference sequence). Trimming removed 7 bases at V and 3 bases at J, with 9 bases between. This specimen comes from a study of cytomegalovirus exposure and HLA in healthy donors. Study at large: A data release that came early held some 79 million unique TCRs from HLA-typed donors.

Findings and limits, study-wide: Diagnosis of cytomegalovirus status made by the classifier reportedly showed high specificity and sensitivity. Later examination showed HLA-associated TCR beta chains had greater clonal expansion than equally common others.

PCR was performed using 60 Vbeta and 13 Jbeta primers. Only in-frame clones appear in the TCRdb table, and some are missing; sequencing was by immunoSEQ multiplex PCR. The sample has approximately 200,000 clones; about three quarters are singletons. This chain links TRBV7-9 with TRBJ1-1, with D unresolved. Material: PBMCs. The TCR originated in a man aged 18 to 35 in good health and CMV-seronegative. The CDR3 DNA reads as TGTGCCAGCACCCCGAGTGACACTGAAGCTTTCTTT. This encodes CASTPSDTEAFF. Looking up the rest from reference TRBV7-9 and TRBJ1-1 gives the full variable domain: DTGVSQNPRHKITKRGQNVTFRCDPISEHNRLYWYRQTLGQGPEFLTYFQNEAQLEKSRLLSDRFSAERPKGSFSTLEIQRTEQGDSAMYLCASTPSDTEAFFGQGTRLTVV.